The 20 T cell receptor beta chains in this list originate from one sample, sequenced in a study of T cells after yellow fever vaccination. TCRdb reprocessed the 5' RACE reads with MiXCR, giving one entry per CDR3 protein. The sample shows 250,000 to 350,000 distinct CDR3 sequences, about 4.5% of them seen only once. Here the sequenced sample was PBMCs, taken 15 days after the yellow fever booster vaccination. Receptors originate from a man between 18 and 35 years old who received the YFV17D yellow fever vaccine.

This clonotype has more than one count but fewer than ten. The V and J genes are TRBV3-1 and TRBJ2-2; possibly TRBD1 or TRBD2 for D (5 bases each). Trimming removed 2 bases at V and 5 bases at J, with 15 bases between. The CDR3 contains 16 residues. Germline V gives CDR1 LGHDT, CDR2 YNNKEL (reference sequence). CDR3 in DNA: TGTGCCAGCAGCCAAATCTCGGGACCCAAAACCGGGGAGCTGTTTTTT. Its translation: CASSQISGPKTGELFF. The variable domain in full, with the rest retrieved from reference TRBV3-1 and TRBJ2-2, is DTAVSQTPKYLVTQMGNDKSIKCEQNLGHDTMYWYKQDSKKFLKIMFSYNNKELIINETVPNRFSPKSPDKAHLNLHINSLELGDSAVYFCASSQISGPKTGELFFGEGSRLTVL.

This clonotype was seen at least ten times. The chain links TRBV20-1 to TRBJ1-4; no definite D call. This CDR3 contains 14 residues. CDR1 is DFQATT, CDR2 SNEGSKA, per germline (reference sequence). V gave up 1 base and J gave up 0 bases, with 6 bases separating them. The CDR3 coding sequence is TGCAGTGCTAGAGTCCAACCAACTAATGAAAAACTGTTTTTT. Translation: CSARVQPTNEKLFF.

This chain uses TRBV7-2 with TRBJ2-2; 7 bases align to TRBD1. The J segment lost 0 bases and the V segment lost 5 bases, leaving 6 bases of the junction unmatched. The CDR3 spans 16 residues. Germline V gives CDR1 SGHTA, CDR2 FQGNSA. The CDR3 is CASSPYRGPNTGELFF. The CDR3 DNA reads as TGTGCCAGCAGCCCTTACAGGGGCCCGAACACCGGGGAGCTGTTTTTT.

This clonotype was counted ten times or more. V and J are TRBV10-3 and TRBJ2-3; D unresolved. This CDR3 has 11 residues. CDR1 is ENHRY, CDR2 SYGVKD, per germline. V lost 6 bases and J 5 bases, leaving 6 bases between the germline ends. The CDR3 DNA sequence: TGTGCCATCAGAGTTGTAGATACGCAGTATTTT. Its translation is CAIRVVDTQYF.

This clonotype was seen a few times. The chain recombines TRBV20-1 with TRBJ2-3; 9 bases align to TRBD2. J was trimmed by 4 bases and V by 1 base; bases with no gene match: 6. CDR3 length equals 15 residues. Germline CDR1 DFQATT, CDR2 SNEGSKA (reference sequence). The CDR3: CSARVRAGGPDTQYF. CDR3 nucleotide sequence: TGCAGTGCTAGAGTGAGAGCGGGGGGCCCAGATACGCAGTATTTT.

This clonotype showed up many times. Here the CDR3 omits its conserved ending phenylalanine or tryptophan, so a read error is the likely source. The DNA is left out, because the CDR3 cannot be placed on it with certainty; the CDR3 is given as TCRdb lists it. The chain recombines TRBV21-1 with TRBJ2-7; the tabulated D call, TRBD1, remains unverified against the DNA. TRBV21-1 is annotated as a pseudogene. The CDR3 is 12 residues long, ends included. CDR3 region: CASSKVMDRRRE.

The J gene is TRBJ1-2, the V gene TRBV6-5; D is undetermined. V was clipped by 5 bases and J by 3 bases, with 10 bases between them. This CDR3 is 13 amino acids long. Germline CDR1 reads MNHEY; CDR2 reads SVGAGI. The CDR3 coding sequence is TGTGCCAGCAGTCAAGCTCGCCACTATGGCTACACCTTC. Protein sequence: CASSQARHYGYTF.

This clonotype was counted between two and nine times. The chain joins TRBV20-1 to TRBJ2-5; TRBD2 agrees at 10 bases. Germline V CDR1 and CDR2: DFQATT, SNEGSKA (reference sequence). The CDR3 totals 13 residues. J was trimmed by 2 bases and V by 4 bases; bases with no gene match: 1. The CDR3 sequence: CSAKLAGQETQYF. The CDR3 DNA is TGCAGTGCTAAACTAGCGGGGCAAGAGACCCAGTACTTC.

This clonotype was found a few times. The CDR3 region has the DNA TGTGCCAGCAGCCCGATAGACAGGGTCGGCTACGAGCAGTACTTC. Translated: CASSPIDRVGYEQYF. The rearrangement joins TRBV5-6 to TRBJ2-7, with 7 bases matching TRBD1. Germline CDR1 is SGHDT and CDR2 is YYEEEE. J was trimmed by 3 bases and V by 4 bases; bases with no gene match: 10. This CDR3 is built from 15 residues.

This clonotype was seen more than once but under ten times. The chain has TRBV7-3 and TRBJ2-2; D may be TRBD1 (5 bases). The length of the CDR3 is 14 residues. V dropped 5 bases and J dropped 7 bases, with 14 bases sitting between them. Per the germline V gene, CDR1 is SGHTA and CDR2 is FQGTGA. CDR3 loop: CASSLQGFGGELFF. The CDR3 DNA reads TGTGCCAGCAGCCTTCAGGGTTTTGGCGGGGAGCTGTTTTTT.

This clonotype was counted only a few times. J is TRBJ2-2 and V is TRBV4-3; the D gene is possibly TRBD2 (6 bases). CDR3 length equals 17 residues. V was cut by 0 bases and J by 4 bases, with 15 bases left in between. Germline CDR1 reads LGHNA; CDR2 reads YSLEER. The CDR3 DNA is TGCGCCAGCAGCCAAGAAGTAGCCGGGGGAAGCACCGGGGAGCTGTTTTTT. Translating gives CASSQEVAGGSTGELFF.

This clonotype came up a few times. This chain connects TRBV11-2 to TRBJ1-1; TRBD1 matches at 7 bases. Germline values: CDR1 SGHAT, CDR2 FQNNGV. This CDR3 contains 16 residues. The V gene end was trimmed by 0 bases and the J gene end by 10 bases; junction bases not matched to a gene: 14. The CDR3 region has the DNA TGTGCCAGCAGCTTAGAGCCGGCAGGGGGTGGGATAGGAGCTTTCTTT. Translating gives CASSLEPAGGGIGAFF.

Many counts were recorded for this clonotype. The chain combines TRBV4-1 with TRBJ1-1; TRBD1 matches 7 bases. V lost 3 bases and J lost 5; bases outside the gene matches: 15. Germline CDR1 reads MGHRA; CDR2 reads YSYEKL. This CDR3 comprises 17 residues. The CDR3 is CASSQRGVVAGGTEAFF. The CDR3 DNA sequence: TGCGCCAGCAGCCAGAGAGGCGTCGTAGCAGGGGGAACTGAAGCTTTCTTT.

This clonotype was recorded many times. J is TRBJ2-5 and V is TRBV20-1, with a weak D call TRBD1 (6 bases). The germline gives CDR1 DFQATT, CDR2 SNEGSKA (reference sequence). Trimming took off 2 bases at V and 1 base at J, with 8 bases between the two ends. The CDR3 contains 13 residues. The CDR3 bases are TGCAGTGCTAGAAGGACAGCCCAAGAGACCCAGTACTTC. Amino acids: CSARRTAQETQYF.

The gene calls are TRBV20-1 and TRBJ2-7, with TRBD1 identical over 11 bases. In germline, CDR1 is DFQATT, CDR2 SNEGSKA (reference sequence). Unmatched junction bases numbered 4, after V lost 3 bases and J lost 6 bases. The CDR3 spans 13 residues. CDR3 in DNA: TGCAGTGCTAGCCGGGACAGGGGGTTCGAGCAGTACTTC. As protein: CSASRDRGFEQYF.

This clonotype occurred many times. V gene TRBV5-1 combines with J gene TRBJ2-1; a possible D gene is TRBD2 (6 bases). V was trimmed by 0 bases and J by 6 bases, leaving 16 bases between them. The CDR3 has 16 residues. Per germline, CDR1 SGHRS and CDR2 YFSETQ. The CDR3 DNA sequence: TGCGCCAGCAGCTTGGCCTACACTAGCCAGGGCAATGAGCAGTTCTTC. Encoded protein: CASSLAYTSQGNEQFF.

This clonotype is a singleton in its sample. The V gene is TRBV19, the J gene TRBJ2-5; 8 nucleotides align to TRBD2. The CDR3 is 14 amino acids. The V segment lost 5 bases and the J segment 7 bases; nucleotides outside the gene matches: 9. Germline assignment: CDR1 LNHDA and CDR2 SQIVND (reference sequence). CDR3 nucleotide sequence: TGTGCCAGTAGTGCGACGGGACTAGAGGGGACCCAGTACTTC. Residues: CASSATGLEGTQYF. Full variable domain (rest looked up from reference TRBV19 and TRBJ2-5): DGGITQSPKYLFRKEGQNVTLSCEQNLNHDAMYWYRQDPGQGLRLIYYSQIVNDFQKGDIAEGYSVSREKKESFPLTVTSAQKNPTAFYLCASSATGLEGTQYFGPGTRLLVL.

For this clonotype: This could be a read error, since a much larger clone is one nucleotide away. The chain uses TRBV6-2 or TRBV6-3 and TRBJ1-5, with a possible D match to TRBD1 (6 bases). The germline V gene encodes CDR1 MNHEY and CDR2 SVGEGT. The V and J ends lost 0 bases and 9 bases respectively, with 9 bases between them. The CDR3 sequence is 13 residues long. The CDR3 nucleotides read TGTGCCAGCAGTTACTCTGGGGGCCTGCCCCAGCATTTT. It specifies CASSYSGGLPQHF.

This clonotype was detected a few times. The chain is built from TRBV20-1 and TRBJ2-7, with a tentative D call TRBD2 (5 bases). This CDR3 is 14 amino acids long. Trimming removed 6 bases at V and 0 bases at J, with 15 bases between. Germline CDR1 and CDR2: DFQATT and SNEGSKA (reference sequence). This CDR3 reads CSAKRGKSSYEQYF. The DNA of the CDR3 is TGCAGTGCAAAACGGGGAAAGAGCTCCTACGAGCAGTACTTC.

The table lists this clonotype with many counts. The rearrangement uses TRBV7-9 and TRBJ2-1; no reliable D call. The CDR3 loop spans 11 amino acids. V was shortened by 3 bases and J by 6 bases, with 3 bases between the two germline ends. The germline V gene encodes CDR1 SEHNR and CDR2 FQNEAQ (reference sequence). The DNA for the CDR3 is TGTGCCAGCAGCTTCGCCAATGAGCAGTTCTTC. This encodes CASSFANEQFF.